This TCR beta chain was identified in a study of tumor and adjacent non-tumor tissue in lung cancer. TCRbeta libraries were built with three rounds of nested PCR, modified from ARM-PCR. TCRdb re-called the multiplex PCR reads with MiXCR, one entry per CDR3 protein. The sample holds roughly 200,000 distinct CDR3 sequences, 70% to 75% seen once. This sample's RNA came from whole unsorted tissue. This CDR3 region has 11 residues. The germline gives CDR1 DFQATT, CDR2 SNEGSKA (reference sequence). V shed 6 bases and J shed 8 bases, with 10 bases lying between them. Regarding this clonotype: This may arise from a read error, as a much more abundant clone is one base away. The conserved final phenylalanine or tryptophan is absent from the CDR3, which likely points to a read error.

The specimen was lung tumor tissue. The source of this sequence is a man between 60 and 75 years old with non-small cell lung cancer. The rearrangement links TRBV20-1 to TRBJ1-4; the D gene is possibly TRBD1 (5 bases). The CDR3: CSASKGEKLFY. The DNA of the CDR3 is TGCAGTGCGAGCAAGGGGGAAAAACTGTTTTAT.